The 5 T cell receptor beta chains below were found in one sample sequenced in a study of T cells in women clearing cervical HPV infection. Repertoires were generated with immunoSEQ multiplex PCR, while TCRdb's copy carries only in-frame clones and drops some. The sample shows around 22,000 clones, and 10% to 15% sits with its ten largest clones. Sequences were obtained from blood buffy coat. Receptor source: a woman between 18 and 69 years old with a cervical HPV16 infection that either progressed to CIN3+ or cleared (not recorded which).

As for this clone: From the germline J gene comes the end of the CDR3, since the read stops 3 residues before it. At the DNA level, this CDR3 is encoded by other sequences in the same sample as well. J is TRBJ1-3 and V is TRBV2, with 8 bases identical to TRBD1. CDR3 size: 16 residues. CDR1 SNHLY and CDR2 FYNNEI come from the germline V gene. With 2 bases clipped from V and 3 bases from J, the junction kept 6 bases outside the gene matches. The DNA read from the CDR3 is TGTGCCAGCAGTGAAAGGCAGGGGGCTCTTGGAAACACC. It yields the protein CASSERQGALGNT. The entire CDR3 protein reads CASSERQGALGNTIYF. The variable domain in full, completed from reference TRBV2 and TRBJ1-3, reads EPEVTQTPSHQVTQMGQEVILRCVPISNHLYFYWYRQILGQKVEFLVSFYNNEISEKSEIFDDQFSVERPDGSNFTLKIRSTKLEDSAMYFCASSERQGALGNTIYFGEGSWLTVV.

Concerning this clone: The read ends 3 residues before the CDR3 terminus; that terminus is restored from the germline J gene. V is TRBV2 and J is TRBJ2-1; D is possibly TRBD1 (6 bases). Germline assignment: CDR1 SNHLY and CDR2 FYNNEI. This CDR3 region has 17 residues. Trimming removed 4 bases from V and 4 bases from J, with 20 bases in between. Partial CDR3 DNA: TGTGCCAGCAGTGCGGGACACATCGGGACGGCGTACAATGAG. The encoded protein is CASSAGHIGTAYNE. The entire CDR3 sequence reads CASSAGHIGTAYNEQFF.

Notes on this clone: The CDR3 end lies 3 residues beyond the end of the read and is filled in from the germline J gene. The V and J genes are TRBV6-1 and TRBJ2-3; D is unclear. Germline CDR1 MNHNS, CDR2 SASEGT. The CDR3 runs 14 residues. Trimming shortened V by 2 bases and J by 0 bases, and 6 bases separated the two germline ends. Incomplete CDR3 DNA: TGTGCCAGCAGTGAAAGGGCTAGCACAGATACG. Translated, it gives CASSERASTDT. The full CDR3 protein is CASSERASTDTQYF.

Remarks on this clone: The read halts 3 residues ahead of the CDR3 end, with the missing end drawn from the germline J gene. The chain recombines TRBV10-2 with TRBJ1-5; D call uncertain. Germline CDR1 reads WSHSY; CDR2 reads SAAADI. The length of the CDR3 is 16 residues. Trimming pared 3 bases from V and 0 bases from J, leaving 12 bases between. CDR3 bases read: TGCGCCAGCAGTGATCCTAACTCGTATAGCAATCAGCCC. Residues: CASSDPNSYSNQP. The whole CDR3 is CASSDPNSYSNQPQHF.

In the case of this clone: The read finishes 3 residues shy of the CDR3 end, and the germline J gene is used to complete it. The chain links TRBV19 to TRBJ2-4; D is unclear. This CDR3 is 11 amino acids long. In germline, CDR1 is LNHDA, CDR2 SQIVND (reference sequence). The CDR3 DNA, read in part, is TGTGCCAGTAGCAATAACTATGGT. Translating gives CASSNNYG. The whole CDR3 is CASSNNYGQYF.